A selection of T cell receptor beta chains follows, all from one sample in a study of blood T cell repertoires in COVID-19. Method: immunoSEQ multiplex PCR; TCRdb's copy keeps in-frame clones and lacks some. Among around 77,000 clones listed, about 88% were seen once. Sequenced input: peripheral blood. The receptors derive from a woman at least 80 years old with active or convalescent COVID-19. CDR3s include the opening cysteine and the closing phenylalanine or tryptophan. The D gene is left open where the match is weak. Rows may omit the clone size; those that give it use once, few, many or a size class.

NA	TRBJ2-2	once	TRBV3-1/TRBV3-2	TGTGCCAGCAGCCTATCTAGAGGGGGGGAGCTGTTTTTT	CASSLSRGGELFF
TRBD1	TRBJ1-2	few	TRBV7-9	TGTGCCAGCAGCCCAGGGGGCGGGATAAACTATGGCTACACCTTC	CASSPGGGINYGYTF
NA	TRBJ1-4	once	TRBV27	TGTGCCAGCAGAGGGGGGGTAGATGAAAAACTGTTTTTT	CASRGGVDEKLFF
NA	TRBJ1-4	NA	TRBV7-8	TGTGCCAGCAGCCCCGTGAGTGAAAAACTGTTTTTT	CASSPVSEKLFF
NA	TRBJ1-1	NA	TRBV7-2	TGTGCCAGCAGCTTAAGGGGGGGGGACACTGAAGCTTTCTTT	CASSLRGGDTEAFF
NA	TRBJ1-1	once	TRBV6-5	TGTGCCAGCAGAACAGGGCTGAACACTGAAGCTTTCTTT	CASRTGLNTEAFF
NA	TRBJ1-3	NA	TRBV15	TGTGCCACCAGCAGAGAACAGGGCTCTGGAAACACCATATATTTT	CATSREQGSGNTIYF
NA	TRBJ2-1	NA	TRBV9	TGTGCCAGCAGCAACAGGGGAGCGGGGGCTTACAATGAGCAGTTCTTC	CASSNRGAGAYNEQFF
NA	TRBJ1-2	NA	TRBV28	TGTGCCAGCAGCGCAGGGGTCTATGGCTACACCTTC	CASSAGVYGYTF
TRBD1	TRBJ1-6	NA	TRBV6-5	TGTGCCAGCAGGGCAGACAGGGGGCAGAATTCACCCCTCCACTTT	CASRADRGQNSPLHF
NA	TRBJ1-1	NA	TRBV28	TGTGCCAGCAGTGCCGAAACAGAAGCGAACACTGAAGCTTTCTTT	CASSAETEANTEAFF
NA	TRBJ1-1	NA	TRBV5-4	TGTGCCAGCAGCCCTGGGGGGTCCCGGGTGAACACTGAAGCTTTCTTT	CASSPGGSRVNTEAFF
TRBD1	TRBJ2-6	NA	TRBV19	TGTGCCAGTAGTATAGCTCAGGGGGCGTCTGGGGCCAACGTCCTGACTTTC	CASSIAQGASGANVLTF
TRBD1	TRBJ1-3	NA	TRBV6-5	TGTGCCAGCAGTTCCGGGACAGGGGGCGCGAACACCATATATTTT	CASSSGTGGANTIYF
TRBD1	TRBJ2-7	few	TRBV14	TGTGCCAGCAGCCGTTACCTCGGACAGGGGGCCCGGATGCGTAGGTACGAGCAGTACTTC	CASSRYLGQGARMRRYEQYF
TRBD2	TRBJ2-1	once	TRBV11-2	TGTGCCAGCAGCCCGACGGGGGGTGAGCAGTTCTTC	CASSPTGGEQFF
TRBD1	TRBJ2-2	NA	TRBV7-3	TGTGCCAGCAGCCCCCGGACAGGACCCACCGGGGAGCTGTTTTTT	CASSPRTGPTGELFF
TRBD1	TRBJ2-7	NA	TRBV6-5	TGTGCCAGCAACCACAACAGGGGCGAGCAGTACTTC	CASNHNRGEQYF
NA	TRBJ2-7	NA	TRBV4-2	TGTGCCAGCAGCCAAGATCAGCAGGGAAGCTCCTACGAGCAGTACTTC	CASSQDQQGSSYEQYF
NA	TRBJ1-2	NA	TRBV18	TGTGCCAGCTCCCCAAAACAGGGCCCCTTCTTAGGCTACACCTTC	CASSPKQGPFLGYTF
NA	TRBJ1-5	NA	TRBV6-2/TRBV6-3	TGTGCCAGCAGCTCTCCAGGGGGCAATCAGCCCCAGCATTTT	CASSSPGGNQPQHF
TRBD1	TRBJ1-3	NA	TRBV5-1	TGCGCCAGCAGCTTGGCCACCGGGACAGGATTTGGAAACACCATATATTTT	CASSLATGTGFGNTIYF
NA	TRBJ1-5	NA	TRBV19	TGTGCCAGTAACCGACTGATTAATCAGCCCCAGCATTTT	CASNRLINQPQHF
TRBD1	TRBJ2-7	NA	TRBV7-2	TGTGCCAGCAGCTTAGATTGGACAGGACCCTACGAGCAGTACTTC	CASSLDWTGPYEQYF
NA	TRBJ2-7	NA	TRBV28	TGTGCCAGCAGTACAAACGGGGCACAGGGCTCCTACGAGCAGTACTTC	CASSTNGAQGSYEQYF
NA	TRBJ2-3	once	TRBV7-9	TGTGCCAGCAGCTTAATGACAGCTACAGATACGCAGTATTTT	CASSLMTATDTQYF
NA	TRBJ1-2	NA	TRBV19	TGTGCCAGTAGTATAGATCTATCAGGAGGGACTGGCTACACCTTC	CASSIDLSGGTGYTF
NA	TRBJ1-6	NA	TRBV19	TGTGCCAGTAGTCCCCGGGAGGGTCGCTCACCCCTCCACTTT	CASSPREGRSPLHF
NA	TRBJ1-5	once	TRBV5-8	TGTGCCAGCAGCTTGGCCGAGTCCAGCAATCAGCCCCAGCATTTT	CASSLAESSNQPQHF
NA	TRBJ1-1	few	TRBV7-2	TGTGCCAGCAGGGTCGGCTGGCGGGCGAACACTGAAGCTTTCTTT	CASRVGWRANTEAFF
NA	TRBJ2-1	NA	TRBV11-2	TGTGCCAGCAGCTCGGCTTGGACGGGGTACAATGAGCAGTTCTTC	CASSSAWTGYNEQFF
TRBD2	TRBJ2-3	NA	TRBV4-3	TGCGCCAGCAGCCAAGACACTAGCGGGGGGGGCGGCACAGATACGCAGTATTTT	CASSQDTSGGGGTDTQYF
NA	TRBJ2-5	once	TRBV13	TGTGCCAGCAGCTTAAGAGGGATACAAGAGACCCAGTACTTC	CASSLRGIQETQYF